This is a list of T cell receptor beta chains from one sample in a study of TIL therapy for anti-PD-1-resistant metastatic lung cancer. Repertoires were generated with immunoSEQ multiplex PCR, while TCRdb's copy carries only in-frame clones and drops some. The sample records more than 90,000 clones, around 71% being singletons. Material: tumor tissue, obtained at baseline. These TCRs come from a person aged 25 to 79 with non-small cell lung cancer. CDR3s include the opening cysteine and the closing phenylalanine or tryptophan. A D gene is named only where the DNA matches it firmly. For some rows the clone size is stated as once, few or many, or as a class when expanded; others skip it.

cdr3_aa: CATPATHQETQYF
cdr3_nt: TGTGCCACCCCAGCAACACACCAAGAGACCCAGTACTTC
clone_size: .
j_call: TRBJ2-5
v_call: TRBV24-1
d_call: .

cdr3_aa: CASSLVWETQYF
cdr3_nt: TGTGCCAGCAGCTTAGTTTGGGAGACCCAGTACTTC
clone_size: .
j_call: TRBJ2-5
v_call: TRBV7-9
d_call: .

cdr3_aa: CATSTGQGAWNEQFF
cdr3_nt: TGTGCCACCAGCACGGGACAGGGGGCATGGAATGAGCAGTTCTTC
clone_size: .
j_call: TRBJ2-1
v_call: TRBV15
d_call: TRBD1

cdr3_aa: CASSLAGGELFF
cdr3_nt: TGTGCCAGCTCCCTGGCGGGAGGGGAGCTGTTTTTT
clone_size: .
j_call: TRBJ2-2
v_call: TRBV18
d_call: .

cdr3_aa: CASSKRRLGQYF
cdr3_nt: TGTGCCAGCAGCAAGCGACGACTTGGGCAGTACTTC
clone_size: .
j_call: TRBJ2-7
v_call: TRBV28
d_call: .

cdr3_aa: CASSFRQDGETQYF
cdr3_nt: TGTGCCAGCAGTTTCCGGCAGGACGGAGAGACCCAGTACTTC
clone_size: few
j_call: TRBJ2-5
v_call: TRBV28
d_call: .

cdr3_aa: CASSRSEAAETQYF
cdr3_nt: TGCGCCAGCAGCCGCTCCGAGGCAGCTGAGACCCAGTACTTC
clone_size: .
j_call: TRBJ2-5
v_call: TRBV5-1
d_call: .

cdr3_aa: CASSQDRTPGGTEAFF
cdr3_nt: TGTGCCAGCAGCCAAGATCGAACCCCCGGGGGGACTGAAGCTTTCTTT
clone_size: .
j_call: TRBJ1-1
v_call: TRBV3-1/TRBV3-2
d_call: .

cdr3_aa: CASSLANEQFF
cdr3_nt: TGCGCCAGCAGCTTGGCCAATGAGCAGTTCTTC
clone_size: .
j_call: TRBJ2-1
v_call: TRBV5-1
d_call: .

cdr3_aa: CASSQASFYNEQFF
cdr3_nt: TGTGCCAGCAGCCAAGCGTCGTTCTACAATGAGCAGTTCTTC
clone_size: few
j_call: TRBJ2-1
v_call: TRBV14
d_call: .

cdr3_aa: CASSLSGVGGNTEAFF
cdr3_nt: TGCGCCAGCAGCTTGTCGGGGGTTGGAGGGAACACTGAAGCTTTCTTT
clone_size: .
j_call: TRBJ1-1
v_call: TRBV5-1
d_call: .

cdr3_aa: CASSFTGMPYEQYF
cdr3_nt: TGTGCCAGCAGCTTTACAGGGATGCCCTACGAGCAGTACTTC
clone_size: .
j_call: TRBJ2-7
v_call: TRBV5-4
d_call: .

cdr3_aa: CASSSKSVRAEQFF
cdr3_nt: TGTGCCAGCAGCTCTAAATCGGTTAGGGCTGAGCAGTTCTTC
clone_size: .
j_call: TRBJ2-1
v_call: TRBV5-6
d_call: .

cdr3_aa: CASSREGAHNSPLHF
cdr3_nt: TGTGCCAGCAGTAGAGAGGGGGCGCATAATTCACCCCTCCACTTT
clone_size: .
j_call: TRBJ1-6
v_call: TRBV6-5
d_call: TRBD1

cdr3_aa: CASSTGGLGANEQFF
cdr3_nt: TGTGCCAGCAGCACAGGTGGGTTGGGGGCCAATGAGCAGTTCTTC
clone_size: .
j_call: TRBJ2-1
v_call: TRBV7-9
d_call: .

cdr3_aa: CASSLSSSYNSPLHF
cdr3_nt: TGCGCCAGCAGCTTGAGTAGTTCCTATAATTCACCCCTCCACTTT
clone_size: .
j_call: TRBJ1-6
v_call: TRBV5-1
d_call: .

cdr3_aa: CASSEPFEDTQYF
cdr3_nt: TGTGCCTCCTCTGAGCCCTTCGAGGATACGCAGTATTTT
clone_size: .
j_call: TRBJ2-3
v_call: TRBV19
d_call: .

cdr3_aa: CASSSYLGGPNYGYTF
cdr3_nt: TGTGCCAGCAGCTCCTACCTCGGGGGCCCTAACTATGGCTACACCTTC
clone_size: many
j_call: TRBJ1-2
v_call: TRBV7-2
d_call: .

cdr3_aa: CASSYGLAGSEQFF
cdr3_nt: TGTGCCAGCAGTTACGGACTAGCGGGAAGTGAGCAGTTCTTC
clone_size: .
j_call: TRBJ2-1
v_call: TRBV6-5
d_call: TRBD2

cdr3_aa: CASSLRHRNQETQYF
cdr3_nt: TGTGCCAGCAGCCTCCGCCACAGGAACCAAGAGACCCAGTACTTC
clone_size: .
j_call: TRBJ2-5
v_call: TRBV7-2
d_call: .

cdr3_aa: CASGMRASNQPQHF
cdr3_nt: TGTGCCAGCGGTATGAGGGCTAGCAATCAGCCCCAGCATTTT
clone_size: .
j_call: TRBJ1-5
v_call: TRBV6-6
d_call: .

cdr3_aa: CSAATSGGSYEQYF
cdr3_nt: TGCAGCGCCGCAACTAGCGGGGGGTCCTACGAGCAGTACTTC
clone_size: .
j_call: TRBJ2-7
v_call: TRBV29-1
d_call: TRBD2

cdr3_aa: CASSLHGSYEQYF
cdr3_nt: TGTGCCAGCAGCTTACACGGATCCTACGAGCAGTACTTC
clone_size: .
j_call: TRBJ2-7
v_call: TRBV7-9
d_call: .

cdr3_aa: CASSYFNQGSTEAFF
cdr3_nt: TGTGCCAGCAGTTATTTCAATCAGGGGAGCACTGAAGCTTTCTTT
clone_size: .
j_call: TRBJ1-1
v_call: TRBV6-5
d_call: .

cdr3_aa: CASTPPGLTDTQYF
cdr3_nt: TGTGCCAGCACCCCTCCGGGACTTACAGATACGCAGTATTTT
clone_size: .
j_call: TRBJ2-3
v_call: TRBV6-5
d_call: .

cdr3_aa: CASSSSGAPQETQYF
cdr3_nt: TGTGCCAGCAGTTCTAGCGGGGCTCCTCAAGAGACCCAGTACTTC
clone_size: .
j_call: TRBJ2-5
v_call: TRBV28
d_call: TRBD2

cdr3_aa: CASSPDDRDIQYF
cdr3_nt: TGTGCCAGCAGTCCGGACGATCGGGACATTCAGTACTTC
clone_size: .
j_call: TRBJ2-4
v_call: TRBV28
d_call: .

cdr3_aa: CASSLGSYEQYF
cdr3_nt: TGTGCCAGCAGCTTGGGTTCCTACGAGCAGTACTTC
clone_size: few
j_call: TRBJ2-7
v_call: TRBV2
d_call: .

cdr3_aa: CASSPQTGTYEQYF
cdr3_nt: TGTGCCAGCAGTCCCCAGACAGGTACCTACGAGCAGTACTTC
clone_size: .
j_call: TRBJ2-7
v_call: TRBV6-5
d_call: .

cdr3_aa: CASSEDGRKAFF
cdr3_nt: TGCGCCAGCAGTGAGGACGGTAGAAAAGCTTTCTTT
clone_size: .
j_call: TRBJ1-1
v_call: TRBV10-1
d_call: .

cdr3_aa: CSASVQFSYNEQFF
cdr3_nt: TGCAGTGCTAGTGTACAGTTCTCCTACAATGAGCAGTTCTTC
clone_size: few
j_call: TRBJ2-1
v_call: TRBV20-1
d_call: .

cdr3_aa: CASSLGGGYTF
cdr3_nt: TGCGCCAGCAGCTTGGGAGGCGGCTACACCTTC
clone_size: .
j_call: TRBJ1-2
v_call: TRBV5-1
d_call: .

cdr3_aa: CASRDRPGGREKLFF
cdr3_nt: TGTGCCAGCAGAGATCGGCCAGGCGGGCGTGAAAAACTGTTTTTT
clone_size: .
j_call: TRBJ1-4
v_call: TRBV27
d_call: .

cdr3_aa: CASSRQGFGGELFF
cdr3_nt: TGTGCCAGCAGCCGACAGGGATTCGGCGGGGAGCTGTTTTTT
clone_size: .
j_call: TRBJ2-2
v_call: TRBV6-2/TRBV6-3
d_call: TRBD1

cdr3_aa: CARSDTGTAYEQYF
cdr3_nt: TGTGCCAGAAGCGATACCGGGACAGCATACGAGCAGTACTTC
clone_size: .
j_call: TRBJ2-7
v_call: TRBV5-3
d_call: TRBD1

cdr3_aa: CATSGQATNYGYTF
cdr3_nt: TGTGCCACCAGTGGCCAGGCAACTAACTATGGCTACACCTTC
clone_size: .
j_call: TRBJ1-2
v_call: TRBV24-1
d_call: .

cdr3_aa: CASSAGGKGTDTQYF
cdr3_nt: TGTGCCAGCAGCGCAGGGGGCAAGGGGACAGATACGCAGTATTTT
clone_size: few
j_call: TRBJ2-3
v_call: TRBV9
d_call: TRBD1

cdr3_aa: CASSLGLGQSNEKLFF
cdr3_nt: TGTGCCAGCAGTTTAGGGTTAGGGCAATCTAATGAAAAACTGTTTTTT
clone_size: .
j_call: TRBJ1-4
v_call: TRBV28
d_call: .

cdr3_aa: CASSYGPDRAHEQYF
cdr3_nt: TGTGCCAGCAGCTACGGGCCGGACAGGGCCCACGAGCAGTACTTC
clone_size: .
j_call: TRBJ2-7
v_call: TRBV5-5
d_call: TRBD1

cdr3_aa: CASSQRSNTIYF
cdr3_nt: TGTGCCAGCAGCCAACGTAGCAACACCATATATTTT
clone_size: .
j_call: TRBJ1-3
v_call: TRBV3-1/TRBV3-2
d_call: .

cdr3_aa: CASSIVPYPGEPQHF
cdr3_nt: TGTGCCAGTAGTATAGTCCCGTACCCGGGGGAGCCCCAGCATTTT
clone_size: .
j_call: TRBJ1-5
v_call: TRBV19
d_call: .

cdr3_aa: CASSSQLAGAYNEQFF
cdr3_nt: TGCGCCAGCAGCTCCCAACTAGCGGGGGCTTACAATGAGCAGTTCTTC
clone_size: .
j_call: TRBJ2-1
v_call: TRBV5-1
d_call: TRBD2

cdr3_aa: CASGYNEQFF
cdr3_nt: TGTGCCAGCGGTTACAATGAGCAGTTCTTC
clone_size: .
j_call: TRBJ2-1
v_call: TRBV12-3/TRBV12-4
d_call: .

cdr3_aa: CASSKTSTDTQYF
cdr3_nt: TGTGCCAGCAGCAAAACTAGCACAGATACGCAGTATTTT
clone_size: .
j_call: TRBJ2-3
v_call: TRBV5-4
d_call: .

cdr3_aa: CASSEQGIHEQYF
cdr3_nt: TGTGCCAGCAGTGAACAGGGGATACACGAGCAGTACTTC
clone_size: .
j_call: TRBJ2-7
v_call: TRBV2
d_call: .

cdr3_aa: CASSYGTGGTEAFF
cdr3_nt: TGTGCCAGCAGCTATGGGACAGGGGGCACTGAAGCTTTCTTT
clone_size: .
j_call: TRBJ1-1
v_call: TRBV7-9
d_call: TRBD1

cdr3_aa: CASSLVRGSAFF
cdr3_nt: TGTGCCAGCAGCTTGGTCAGGGGTAGTGCTTTCTTT
clone_size: few
j_call: TRBJ1-1
v_call: TRBV5-8
d_call: .

cdr3_aa: CASSEAILAGNYGYTF
cdr3_nt: TGTGCCAGCAGTGAAGCGATCCTGGCAGGGAACTATGGCTACACCTTC
clone_size: .
j_call: TRBJ1-2
v_call: TRBV6-1
d_call: .